Presented here are 7 T cell receptor beta chains from one specimen sequenced in a study of blood T cells in healthy people across ages. Through a sample-barcoded 5' primer and a J-beta primer mix, a second PCR was run for 7 to 11 cycles. A single record per CDR3 protein comes from TCRdb applying MiXCR to the 5' RACE reads. This sample carries about 830,000 distinct CDR3 sequences, about 59% of them seen once, and the ten largest clones take 28%. What was sequenced was blood. These receptors originate from a man aged 25-45 years in good health.

Only a few counts were recorded for this clonotype. The chain carries TRBV20-1 and TRBJ2-1; D gene uncertain. The CDR3 extends over 11 amino acids. Trimming took off 6 bases at V and 6 bases at J, with 9 bases between the two ends. Germline lookup yields CDR1 DFQATT and CDR2 SNEGSKA (reference sequence). The CDR3 is CSAPDSNEQFF. The CDR3 DNA sequence: TGCAGTGCCCCGGATTCCAATGAGCAGTTCTTC.

This chain joins TRBV29-1 and TRBJ2-7; 9 bases fit TRBD1. The CDR3 sequence is 14 residues long. The germline gives CDR1 SQVTM, CDR2 ANQGSEA. The junction had 3 bases not matched to a gene; V was cut back by 3 bases and J by 0 bases. CDR3 sequence: CSVEDRGTSYEQYF. The CDR3 region has the DNA TGCAGCGTTGAGGACAGGGGAACCTCCTACGAGCAGTACTTC.

The chain is built from TRBV29-1 and TRBJ2-7; 8 bases map to TRBD1. Germline V gene data show CDR1 as SQVTM and CDR2 as ANQGSEA. J gave up 4 bases and V 5 bases, and 7 bases lay outside the gene matches. This CDR3 region has 13 residues. The CDR3 spells CSVPDRGGYEQYF. DNA for the CDR3: TGCAGCGTTCCCGACAGGGGTGGGTACGAGCAGTACTTC.

This rearrangement joins TRBV12-3 or TRBV12-4 to TRBJ1-2; weak D call: TRBD1 (6 bases). The V and J ends lost 7 bases and 4 bases respectively, with 16 bases between them. The CDR3 sequence is 14 residues long. CDR3 residues: CASTEAGAGYGYTF. In nucleotides, the CDR3 is TGTGCCAGCACAGAGGCGGGGGCAGGCTATGGCTACACCTTC.

The chain links TRBV6-5 to TRBJ1-3; D is uncertain. The germline V gene encodes CDR1 MNHEY and CDR2 SVGAGI. V lost 2 bases to trimming and J lost 0 bases, with 8 bases between them. The length of the CDR3 is 15 residues. CDR3 residues: CASSYKISSGNTIYF. The CDR3 DNA reads as TGTGCCAGCAGTTACAAGATTAGCTCTGGAAACACCATATATTTT.

V is TRBV2 and J is TRBJ2-1; TRBD2 might be the D (5 bases). Trimming took 8 bases from V and 10 from J, leaving 15 bases between them. Germline values: CDR1 SNHLY, CDR2 FYNNEI. This CDR3 region has 12 residues. CDR3 coding DNA: TGTGCCAGCCCTATGGTGGGCGGGGAGCAGTTCTTC. This encodes CASPMVGGEQFF.

This clonotype has only a few counts. The DNA for the CDR3 is TGCAGCGCCGTACAGGGGGCTGTGGGCTACACCTTC. Translated: CSAVQGAVGYTF. The rearrangement joins TRBV29-1 to TRBJ1-2; 9 nucleotides line up with TRBD1. This CDR3 region has 12 residues. The V gene's germline CDR1 is SQVTM and CDR2 ANQGSEA. Germline trimming cut 7 bases from V and 8 bases from J; bases unmatched to any gene: 8.